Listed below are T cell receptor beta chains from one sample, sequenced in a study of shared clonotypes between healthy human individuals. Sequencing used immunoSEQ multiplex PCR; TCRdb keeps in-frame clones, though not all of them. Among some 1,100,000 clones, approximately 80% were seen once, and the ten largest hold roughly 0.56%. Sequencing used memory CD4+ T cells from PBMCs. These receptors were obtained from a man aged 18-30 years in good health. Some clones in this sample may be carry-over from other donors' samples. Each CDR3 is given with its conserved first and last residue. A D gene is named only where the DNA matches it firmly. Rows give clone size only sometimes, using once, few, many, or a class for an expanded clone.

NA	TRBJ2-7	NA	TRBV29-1	TGCAGCGTAGTCAGGGCAGGGTCCTACGAGCAGTACTTC	CSVVRAGSYEQYF
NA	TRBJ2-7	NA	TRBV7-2	TGTGCCAGCAGCTTAAACCCCCCGGGACTTCCTCCCTACGAGCAGTACTTC	CASSLNPPGLPPYEQYF
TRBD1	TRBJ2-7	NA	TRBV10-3	TGTGCCATCAGTGGGGGGAGGTCAGGGGGCCCCTTAAACTACGAGCAGTACTTC	CAISGGRSGGPLNYEQYF
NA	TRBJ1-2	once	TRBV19	TGTGCCAGTAGTATTCTCGGGACACGCCACTATGGCTACACCTTC	CASSILGTRHYGYTF
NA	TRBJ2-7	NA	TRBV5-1	TGCGCCAGCAGCCCCATAGGCATAGGGGAGCAGTACTTC	CASSPIGIGEQYF
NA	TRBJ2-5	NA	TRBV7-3	TGTGCCAGCAGCCCATCCCGATTGGAGACCCAGTACTTC	CASSPSRLETQYF
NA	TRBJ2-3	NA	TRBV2	TGTGCCAGCATGAATGGGGGAAACGCAGATACGCAGTATTTT	CASMNGGNADTQYF
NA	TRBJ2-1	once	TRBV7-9	TGTGCCAGCAGCTTCGCCCGCGGCAATGAGCAGTTCTTC	CASSFARGNEQFF
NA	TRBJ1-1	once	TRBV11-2	TGTGCCAGCAGCTTAGTCGGGGAGATAGGAACTGAAGCTTTCTTT	CASSLVGEIGTEAFF
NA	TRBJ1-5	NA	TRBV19	TGTGCCAGTGGGGGGCAGGGGTTTTCGGGCAATCAGCCCCAGCATTTT	CASGGQGFSGNQPQHF
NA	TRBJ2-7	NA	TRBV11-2	TGTGCCAGCGAACTCTGGGGCTCCTACGAGCAGTACTTC	CASELWGSYEQYF
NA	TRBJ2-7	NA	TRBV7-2	TGTGCCAGCAGCTACCTCTGGGGCGAGCAGTACTTC	CASSYLWGEQYF
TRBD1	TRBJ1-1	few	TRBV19	TGTGCCAGTATCCTGGGACAGGGAAAGAACACTGAAGCTTTCTTT	CASILGQGKNTEAFF
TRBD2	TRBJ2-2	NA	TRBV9	TGTGCCAGCAGCGTAGACCCGGGAGGCAGCACCGGGGAGCTGTTTTTT	CASSVDPGGSTGELFF
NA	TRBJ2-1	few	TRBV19	TGTGCCAGTAGTATTTCAGGCTCGGCAATTAACAATGAGCAGTTCTTC	CASSISGSAINNEQFF
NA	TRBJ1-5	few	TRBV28	TGTGCCAGCAGTTTAGGCCTAGCAGGTGGGTTTCAGCCCCAGCATTTT	CASSLGLAGGFQPQHF
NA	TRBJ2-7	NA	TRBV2	TGTGCCAGCAGGAGAGGGCGCCTTAGCTCCTACGAGCAGTACTTC	CASRRGRLSSYEQYF
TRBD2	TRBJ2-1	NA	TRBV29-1	TGCAGCGTTGACCCGGGACTAGCCGCCAATGAGCAGTTCTTC	CSVDPGLAANEQFF
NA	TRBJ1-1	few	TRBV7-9	TGTGCCAGCAGCTTCGAGGAGGGCACTGAAGCTTTCTTT	CASSFEEGTEAFF
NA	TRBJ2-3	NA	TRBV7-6	TGTGCCAGCAGCTTAGTACAGGGATCAGATACGCAGTATTTT	CASSLVQGSDTQYF